Reported below is one TCR beta chain. The antigen is unknown. This sample was taken from a study of shared clonotypes between healthy human individuals. Study-wide findings and caveats: Across subsets, estimated richness was generally greater for naive than for memory populations. Clonotype sharing among donors was thought likely to change with sequencing depth.

Original processing methods: There were no quality scores in the junction-only immunoSEQ sequences, so filtering differed. Assay: immunoSEQ multiplex PCR; the TCRdb copy retains only in-frame clones and omits some. That table is the source of V, J and clone size, and D and trimming were worked out from the DNA. Of around 2,000,000 clones in the sample, about 92% are singletons; the top ten hold under 2%. Naive CD8 cells lacked CD45RO, underwent positive selection for CCR7 and left out terminally differentiated effector memory CD45RA+ cells. Everyone who donated was a Caucasian adult who lived in Nashville, Tennessee. Losses at the gene ends were 0 bases for V and 3 bases for J; bases not matched to a gene: 2. The CDR3 runs to 14 residues. Germline CDR1 is SGDLS and CDR2 is YYNGEE.

This TCR was recovered from a man between 18 and 35 years old in good health. Some clones in this sample may be carry-over from other donors' samples. The chain is built from TRBV9 and TRBJ2-5; 7 bases map to TRBD1. The source material was naive CD8+ T cells from PBMCs. CDR3 region: CASSVDTGEETQYF. CDR3 in DNA: TGTGCCAGCAGCGTAGATACAGGGGAAGAGACCCAGTACTTC.